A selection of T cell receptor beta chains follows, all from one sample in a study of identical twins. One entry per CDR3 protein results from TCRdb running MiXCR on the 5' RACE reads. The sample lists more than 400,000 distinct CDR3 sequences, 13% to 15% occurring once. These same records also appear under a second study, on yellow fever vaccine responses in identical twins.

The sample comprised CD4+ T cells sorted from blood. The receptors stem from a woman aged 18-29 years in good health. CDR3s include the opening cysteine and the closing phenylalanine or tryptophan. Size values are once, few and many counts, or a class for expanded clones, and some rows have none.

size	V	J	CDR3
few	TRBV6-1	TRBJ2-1	CASSIAGEAYNEQFF
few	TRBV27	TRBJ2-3	CASRGPKTDTQYF
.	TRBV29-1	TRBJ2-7	CSVGVGNSYEQYF
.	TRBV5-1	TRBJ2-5	CASMALPGMGETQYF
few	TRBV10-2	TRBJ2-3	CASSSLAETSTDTQYF
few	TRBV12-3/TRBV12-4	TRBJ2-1	CASSTGLSYNEQFF
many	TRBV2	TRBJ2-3	CASSPGGIDTDTQYF
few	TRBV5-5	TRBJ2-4	CASSLFEALAKNIQYF
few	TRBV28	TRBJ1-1	CASTNRQGLTEAFF
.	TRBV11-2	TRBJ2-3	CASSLGRTSGVGTDTQYF
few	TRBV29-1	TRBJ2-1	CIRTGGSGNEQFF
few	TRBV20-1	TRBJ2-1	CSARDGLRTSLAEGARNEQFF
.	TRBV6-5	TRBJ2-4	CASSDSAALAKNIQYF
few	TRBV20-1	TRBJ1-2	CSAGRLDRKADGYTF
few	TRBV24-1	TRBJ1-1	CATRRQGATEAFF
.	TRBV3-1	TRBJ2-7	CASSQPQGRSYEQYF
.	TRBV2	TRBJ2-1	CASVPDRGGDPGQFF
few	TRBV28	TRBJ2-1	CASPPPAVSTYNEQFF
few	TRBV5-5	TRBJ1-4	CASSLGDRLNEKLFF
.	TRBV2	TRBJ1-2	CASMPLRGKYGYTF
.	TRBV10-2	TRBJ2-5	CASSVRIAGGTKETQYF
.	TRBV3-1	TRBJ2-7	CASSQDLDPPYEQYF
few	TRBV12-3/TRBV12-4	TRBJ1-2	CASSFLYGYTF
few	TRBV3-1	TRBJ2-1	CACSQEGLAGSEQFF
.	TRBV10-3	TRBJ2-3	CAISAGGTDTQYF
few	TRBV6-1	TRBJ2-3	CASSEGGITDTQYF
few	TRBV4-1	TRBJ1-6	CASSEGRWNSPLHF
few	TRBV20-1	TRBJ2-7	CSASGTSGRNSYEQYF
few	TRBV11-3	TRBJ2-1	CASSTGWDSNEQFF
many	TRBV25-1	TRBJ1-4	CASSESVRTGPTNEKLFF
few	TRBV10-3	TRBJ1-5	CAVHGQDNQPQHF
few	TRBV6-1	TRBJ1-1	CASRPGTSNTEAFF
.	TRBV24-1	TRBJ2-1	CATSDSPGQVDYNEQFF
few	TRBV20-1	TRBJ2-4	CSARGGALAKNIQYF
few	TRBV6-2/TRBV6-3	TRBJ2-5	CASSYPGKGADRPKETQYF
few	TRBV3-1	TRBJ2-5	CASSLGAEGTQETQYF
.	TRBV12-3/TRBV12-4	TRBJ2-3	CASSPQTGTNTDTQYF
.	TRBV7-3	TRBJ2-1	CASSLLAGVSEQFF
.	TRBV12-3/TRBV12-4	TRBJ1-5	CASSFMVGKNQPQHF
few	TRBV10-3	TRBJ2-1	CAISERVFDNEQFF
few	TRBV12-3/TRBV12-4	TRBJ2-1	CASSPPNGGEEARFF
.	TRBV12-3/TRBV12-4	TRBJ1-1	CASSTRTGRNTEAFF
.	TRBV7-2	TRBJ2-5	CASSFWTSGESQYF
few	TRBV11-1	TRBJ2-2	CASTVDPSNTGELFF
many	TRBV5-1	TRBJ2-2	CASSLGGTVNTGELFF
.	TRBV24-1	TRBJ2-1	CATRYSRTSRGLSSYNEQFF
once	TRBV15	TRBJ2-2	CATSRVSGSRTGELFF